What follows are 32 T cell receptor beta chains derived from one specimen sequenced in a study of cytomegalovirus exposure and HLA in healthy donors. This PCR relied on a set of 60 Vbeta primers and 13 Jbeta primers. Measured with immunoSEQ multiplex PCR; TCRdb has only the in-frame clones, and not every one. The sample includes 120,000 or so clones, around 72% of them seen just once. The sample comprised PBMCs. The receptors originated from a woman between 50 and 59 years old in good health and CMV-seropositive.

The chain is built from TRBV5-1 and TRBJ2-7, with D possibly being TRBD2 (6 bases). Trimming stripped 5 bases from V and 6 bases from J, with 18 bases between. Looked up from germline, CDR1 is SGHRS and CDR2 is YFSETQ. The CDR3 covers 14 residues. The chain's CDR3 is CASSVSGTVAEQYF. The DNA of the CDR3 is TGCGCCAGCAGTGTATCCGGGACTGTCGCCGAGCAGTACTTC.

V usage is TRBV2 and J usage is TRBJ2-1; possible D gene TRBD2, 5 bases. V dropped 9 bases and J dropped 3 bases, with 12 bases sitting between them. This CDR3 has 13 residues. Germline V gene data show CDR1 as SNHLY and CDR2 as FYNNEI. For the CDR3, the DNA is TGTGCCAGTACTGGACTTAGCTACAATGAGCAGTTCTTC. Translated, it gives CASTGLSYNEQFF.

The chain recombines TRBV30 with TRBJ1-5; maybe TRBD1 (6 bases). CDR1 is GTSNPN, CDR2 SVGIG, per germline (reference sequence). The CDR3 is 15 residues long. V lost 4 bases and J 4 bases, leaving 17 bases between the germline ends. The CDR3 reads CAWTRPAGANQPQHF. CDR3 in DNA: TGTGCCTGGACACGGCCGGCAGGGGCGAATCAGCCCCAGCATTTT.

V is TRBV30 and J is TRBJ1-1; D possibly corresponds to TRBD1 (6 bases). CDR3 length equals 16 residues. Trimming left V 0 bases short and J 0 bases short, with 14 bases between. Germline V gene lookup returns CDR1 GTSNPN and CDR2 SVGIG (reference sequence). CDR3: CAWSVGTLIMNTEAFF. In nucleotides, the CDR3 is TGTGCCTGGAGTGTGGGGACACTAATCATGAACACTGAAGCTTTCTTT.

This clone turned up a few times. The CDR3 loop is CASSTLGQGISHGYTF. The CDR3 region has the DNA TGTGCCAGTAGTACCCTAGGACAGGGGATTTCCCATGGCTACACCTTC. This chain joins TRBV19 and TRBJ1-2; 9 bases map to TRBD1. The V segment lost 4 bases and the J segment 6 bases; nucleotides outside the gene matches: 12. This CDR3 is 16 amino acids long. Germline CDR1 and CDR2: LNHDA and SQIVND (reference sequence).

This clone was seen more than once but under ten times. The genes are TRBV4-2 and TRBJ2-6, with TRBD2 as a possible D gene (6 bases). With 4 bases removed from V and 0 bases from J, the gap between germline ends came to 16 bases. Germline CDR1 and CDR2: LGHNA and YNFKEQ. The CDR3 extends over 18 amino acids. The CDR3 region has the DNA TGTGCCAGCAGCCCTGGGGGATCGGGGGTCTCTGGGGCCAACGTCCTGACTTTC. Translating gives CASSPGGSGVSGANVLTF.

This chain links TRBV4-3 with TRBJ1-2; 9 bases fit TRBD1. The CDR3 runs 14 residues. Trimming took 4 bases from V and 8 from J; bases not matched to a gene: 8. Germline values: CDR1 LGHNA, CDR2 YSLEER. The CDR3 here is CASSPWGTGIGYTF. As DNA, the CDR3 is TGCGCCAGCAGCCCCTGGGGGACAGGGATCGGCTACACCTTC.

V usage is TRBV7-9 and J usage is TRBJ2-5; D might be TRBD1 (6 bases). Trimming pared 1 base from V and 8 bases from J, leaving 20 bases between. The CDR3 runs to 16 residues. The germline V gene encodes CDR1 SEHNR and CDR2 FQNEAQ (reference sequence). CDR3 DNA sequence: TGTGCCAGCAGCTTAGTCGCGTTGCAGGGGCTGAAAACCCAGTACTTC. It codes for CASSLVALQGLKTQYF.

V usage is TRBV5-1 and J usage is TRBJ2-1; 13 nucleotides align to TRBD2. Losses at the gene ends were 4 bases for V and 10 bases for J; bases not matched to a gene: 5. Germline V gene data show CDR1 as SGHRS and CDR2 as YFSETQ. This CDR3 has 14 amino acids. In DNA, the CDR3 is TGCGCCAGCAGCGGAGGACTAGCGGGGGAAGAGCAGTTCTTC. Translating gives CASSGGLAGEEQFF.

The table lists this clone with a count of one. The V call is TRBV4-3, the J call TRBJ2-1; a weak D match, TRBD1 (6 bases). CDR3 length: 15 residues. V was cut by 3 bases and J by 9 bases, with 18 bases left in between. The germline V gene encodes CDR1 LGHNA and CDR2 YSLEER. CDR3 amino acids: CASSQVQGEVGEQFF. The CDR3 DNA reads TGCGCCAGCAGCCAGGTACAGGGAGAAGTGGGTGAGCAGTTCTTC.

The chain links TRBV21-1 to TRBJ1-1. TRBV21-1 corresponds to a pseudogene. This CDR3 region has 13 residues. The CDR3 sequence is CASSKERWTEAFF. The CDR3 DNA is TGTGCCAGCAGCAAAGAGAGGTGGACTGAAGCTTTCTTT.

This chain joins TRBV2 and TRBJ2-5; 10 positions match TRBD2. The V segment lost 5 bases and the J segment 5 bases; nucleotides outside the gene matches: 11. The CDR3 is 16 amino acids. Germline V gives CDR1 SNHLY, CDR2 FYNNEI. The CDR3 nucleotides read TGTGCCAGCAGTTCGGGCCCTAGCGGGAGCGTTGAGACCCAGTACTTC. Protein sequence: CASSSGPSGSVETQYF.

J is TRBJ1-1 and V is TRBV18; D is unresolved. This CDR3 spans 13 amino acids. V was trimmed by 4 bases and J by 7 bases, leaving 13 bases between them. CDR1 and CDR2 from the germline V gene are KGHSH and LQKENI. Here the CDR3 DNA reads TGTGCCAGCTCACGGTCCGGGGAGAGTGAAGCTTTCTTT. It specifies CASSRSGESEAFF.

The V gene is TRBV9, the J gene TRBJ2-5, with 7 bases aligning to TRBD1. In germline, CDR1 is SGDLS, CDR2 YYNGEE. The CDR3 totals 18 residues. The junction had 16 bases not matched to a gene; V was cut back by 4 bases and J by 1 base. The CDR3 sequence: CASSPSTTGPLLQETQYF. The CDR3 DNA follows: TGTGCCAGCAGCCCATCTACGACAGGGCCTCTCCTCCAAGAGACCCAGTACTTC.

Only a few counts were recorded for this clone. The J gene is TRBJ2-3, the V gene TRBV29-1; D may be TRBD1 (6 bases). The CDR3 length is 12 residues. Germline CDR1 reads SQVTM; CDR2 reads ANQGSEA. Trimming took off 4 bases at V and 4 bases at J, with 9 bases between the two ends. The CDR3, as DNA: TGCAGCGTTGTCTCAGGGGCAGATACGCAGTATTTT. Its translation is CSVVSGADTQYF.

This clone has just a few counts. This chain links TRBV5-1 with TRBJ2-3, with a tentative D call TRBD1 (5 bases). The germline CDR1 and CDR2 sequences are SGHRS and YFSETQ. V was pared by 0 bases and J by 2 bases, with 10 bases between. This CDR3 has 15 residues. The CDR3 DNA reads TGCGCCAGCAGCTTGGTTCAGGGTGACACAGATACGCAGTATTTT. This codes for CASSLVQGDTDTQYF. The full variable domain, its missing parts supplied by reference TRBV5-1 and TRBJ2-3, is KAGVTQTPRYLIKTRGQQVTLSCSPISGHRSVSWYQQTPGQGLQFLFEYFSETQRNKGNFPGRFSGRQFSNSRSEMNVSTLELGDSALYLCASSLVQGDTDTQYFGPGTRLTVL.

This clone has only a few counts. CDR3 sequence: CASSRQGFYGYTF. The CDR3, as DNA: TGTGCCAGCTCTCGACAGGGGTTCTATGGCTACACCTTC. The chain joins TRBV25-1 to TRBJ1-2; TRBD1 aligns across 8 bases. V gave up 8 bases and J gave up 4 bases; unmatched junction bases: 6. The CDR3 extends over 13 amino acids. The germline gives CDR1 MGHDK, CDR2 SYGVNS.

In this sample, this clone turned up once. The chain combines TRBV5-8 with TRBJ2-3; TRBD2 aligns across 14 bases. The CDR3 is made up of 16 amino acids. Germline V gene data show CDR1 as SGHTS and CDR2 as YDEGEE. Trimming removed 0 bases from V and 5 bases from J; junction bases left unmatched: 2. CDR3 sequence reads: CASSLGLAGGEDTQYF. The CDR3 nucleotides are TGTGCCAGCAGCTTGGGACTAGCGGGAGGGGAAGATACGCAGTATTTT. Using reference TRBV5-8 and TRBJ2-3 for the parts outside the CDR3, the full variable domain is EAGVTQSPTHLIKTRGQQATLRCSPISGHTSVYWYQQALGLGLQFLLWYDEGEERNRGNFPPRFSGRQFPNYSSELNVNALELEDSALYLCASSLGLAGGEDTQYFGPGTRLTVL.

Note on this clone: The sample contains more than one DNA sequence encoding this CDR3. This chain links TRBV30 with TRBJ1-5; the D is unclear. CDR1 and CDR2 (germline): GTSNPN, SVGIG (reference sequence). V lost 1 base and J 7 bases, leaving 11 bases between the germline ends. This CDR3 is built from 13 residues. CDR3 sequence: CAWSARGGQPQHF. In DNA form, the CDR3 reads TGTGCCTGGAGTGCTCGGGGAGGCCAGCCCCAGCATTTT.

The V and J genes are TRBV9 and TRBJ2-1, with TRBD2 matching 7 bases. The CDR3 has 15 amino acids. J was trimmed by 2 bases and V by 3 bases; bases with no gene match: 5. Looked up from germline, CDR1 is SGDLS and CDR2 is YYNGEE. Here the CDR3 reads CASSGLAVPYNEQFF. As DNA, the CDR3 is TGTGCCAGCAGCGGCCTAGCGGTCCCCTACAATGAGCAGTTCTTC.

The CDR3 loop is CASSLGGGSTDTQYF. As DNA, the CDR3 is TGCGCCAGCAGCTTGGGCGGGGGCAGCACAGATACGCAGTATTTT. The genes are TRBV5-1 and TRBJ2-3; weak D call: TRBD2 (7 bases). The germline V gene has CDR1 SGHRS and CDR2 YFSETQ. The CDR3 is 15 residues long. Between the trimmed V and J ends, which lost 0 bases and 0 bases, there was a span of 8 bases.

The chain is built from TRBV2 and TRBJ2-5; the D is unclear. Trimming took 5 bases from V and 7 from J, leaving 11 bases between them. This CDR3 is built from 12 residues. The V gene's germline CDR1 is SNHLY and CDR2 FYNNEI. In nucleotides, the CDR3 is TGTGCCAGCAGTCCCCCTTCCGGGACCCAGTACTTC. The encoded protein is CASSPPSGTQYF.

This clone was recorded a few times. The chain is built from TRBV5-1 and TRBJ2-5; 7 bases are a match to TRBD2. This CDR3 contains 14 residues. The germline V gene encodes CDR1 SGHRS and CDR2 YFSETQ. V was pared by 7 bases and J by 0 bases, with 6 bases of the junction left unmatched. Written as DNA, the CDR3 is TGCGCCAGCGCACTCGGGGGGTACCAAGAGACCCAGTACTTC. Translating gives CASALGGYQETQYF.

The gene calls are TRBV4-2 and TRBJ1-3; 11 bases line up with TRBD1. Germline V gives CDR1 LGHNA, CDR2 YNFKEQ. CDR3 length: 16 amino acids. Trimming at V came to 1 base and at J to 3 bases, leaving 2 bases not matched to a gene. CDR3 in DNA: TGTGCCAGCAGCCAAGTGGGACAGGGGGATGGAAACACCATATATTTT. This gives the protein CASSQVGQGDGNTIYF.

This chain joins TRBV14 and TRBJ2-5, with TRBD2 identical over 14 bases. This CDR3 has 16 residues. Germline CDR1 SGHDN, CDR2 FVKESK. Trimming took 3 bases from V and 4 from J; bases not matched to a gene: 4. The CDR3 spells CASSQGLAGVGETQYF. In DNA form, the CDR3 reads TGTGCCAGCAGCCAGGGACTAGCGGGAGTGGGAGAGACCCAGTACTTC.

The chain recombines TRBV5-4 with TRBJ2-1; TRBD2 aligns across 7 bases. The germline V gene encodes CDR1 SGHNT and CDR2 YYREEE (reference sequence). The junction had 9 bases not matched to a gene; V was cut back by 6 bases and J by 6 bases. This CDR3 has 14 amino acids. The CDR3: CASKGAGEGNEQFF. For the CDR3, the DNA is TGTGCCAGCAAAGGGGCGGGAGAAGGCAATGAGCAGTTCTTC.

The chain joins TRBV4-1 to TRBJ1-5; D unresolved. V shed 1 base and J shed 1 base, with 14 bases lying between them. Germline V CDR1 and CDR2: MGHRA, YSYEKL. CDR3 length: 17 residues. Here the CDR3 DNA reads TGCGCCAGCAGCCAAGTTACGAGCTATCTAAGCAATCAGCCCCAGCATTTT. Translated: CASSQVTSYLSNQPQHF.

The chain has TRBV7-6 and TRBJ1-2, with D perhaps TRBD1 (6 bases). The V and J ends lost 5 bases and 2 bases respectively, with 18 bases between them. The CDR3 sequence is 16 residues long. In germline, CDR1 is SGHVS, CDR2 FNYEAQ. CDR3 sequence (DNA): TGTGCCAGCAGCCAGCGAGGGCGGGGGCGAAACTATGGCTACACCTTC. Residues: CASSQRGRGRNYGYTF.

This clone has only one observation. The chain has TRBV6-5 and TRBJ2-1; 7 bases are shared with TRBD1. The germline gives CDR1 MNHEY, CDR2 SVGAGI. The CDR3 loop spans 15 amino acids. With V trimmed by 8 bases and J by 3 bases, 10 bases remained unmatched. The CDR3, as DNA: TGTGCCAGCGGGGAGCCTAGGACAGGCTACAATGAGCAGTTCTTC. Its protein product is CASGEPRTGYNEQFF.

The CDR3 bases are TGTGCCAGAAGCCCGGACAGGGCCGTTTTAATCTACGAGCAGTACTTC. Translated, it gives CARSPDRAVLIYEQYF. The chain employs TRBV5-3 and TRBJ2-7; 8 nucleotides line up with TRBD1. Being an ORF, TRBV5-3 has a function that is uncertain. V gave up 4 bases and J gave up 3 bases; unmatched junction bases: 12. CDR3 size: 16 residues.

The chain uses TRBV5-4 and TRBJ1-2, with 8 bases fitting TRBD1. This CDR3 comprises 14 residues. The germline CDR1 and CDR2 sequences are SGHNT and YYREEE (reference sequence). Germline trimming cut 3 bases from V and 0 bases from J; bases unmatched to any gene: 1. CDR3 region: CASSSTGANYGYTF. The CDR3 DNA is TGTGCCAGCAGCTCGACAGGGGCTAACTATGGCTACACCTTC.

This clone was recorded a few times. The rearrangement joins TRBV15 to TRBJ1-6; the match to TRBD1 covers 8 bases. CDR1 is LNHNV, CDR2 YYDKDF, per germline (reference sequence). The V and J ends lost 2 bases and 10 bases, in that order; junction bases with no gene match: 7. The CDR3 is 15 residues long. The CDR3 sequence: CATSRRQQGVSPLHF. The CDR3, as DNA: TGTGCCACCAGCAGAAGGCAACAGGGGGTCTCACCCCTCCACTTT.